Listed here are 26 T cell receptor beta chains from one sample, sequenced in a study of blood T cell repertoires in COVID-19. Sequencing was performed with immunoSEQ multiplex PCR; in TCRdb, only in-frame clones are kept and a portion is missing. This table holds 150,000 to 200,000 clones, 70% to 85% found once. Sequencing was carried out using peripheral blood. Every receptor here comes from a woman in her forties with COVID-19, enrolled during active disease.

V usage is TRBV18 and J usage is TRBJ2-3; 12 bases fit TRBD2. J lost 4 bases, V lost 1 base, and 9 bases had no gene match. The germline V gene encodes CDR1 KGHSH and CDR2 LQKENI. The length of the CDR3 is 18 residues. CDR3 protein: CASSPLPRTSGVADTQYF. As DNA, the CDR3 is TGTGCCAGCTCACCACTTCCCCGGACTAGCGGGGTTGCAGATACGCAGTATTTT.

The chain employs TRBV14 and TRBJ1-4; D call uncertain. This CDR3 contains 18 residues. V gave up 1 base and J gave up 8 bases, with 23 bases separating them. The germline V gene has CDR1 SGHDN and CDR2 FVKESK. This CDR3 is CASSQGPKAGVLGEKLFF. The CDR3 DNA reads TGTGCCAGCAGCCAAGGCCCCAAAGCCGGGGTGCTCGGAGAAAAACTGTTTTTT.

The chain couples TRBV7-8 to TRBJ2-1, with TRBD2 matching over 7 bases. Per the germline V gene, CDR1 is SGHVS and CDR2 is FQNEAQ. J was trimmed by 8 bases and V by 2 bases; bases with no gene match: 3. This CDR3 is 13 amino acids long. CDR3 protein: CASSLWGGDEQFF. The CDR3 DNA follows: TGTGCCAGCAGCTTATGGGGGGGTGATGAGCAGTTCTTC.

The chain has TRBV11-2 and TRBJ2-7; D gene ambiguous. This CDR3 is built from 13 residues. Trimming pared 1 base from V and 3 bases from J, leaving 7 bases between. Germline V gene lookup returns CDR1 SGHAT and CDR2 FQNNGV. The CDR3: CASSLAPNYEQYF. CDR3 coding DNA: TGTGCCAGCAGCTTAGCCCCAAACTACGAGCAGTACTTC.

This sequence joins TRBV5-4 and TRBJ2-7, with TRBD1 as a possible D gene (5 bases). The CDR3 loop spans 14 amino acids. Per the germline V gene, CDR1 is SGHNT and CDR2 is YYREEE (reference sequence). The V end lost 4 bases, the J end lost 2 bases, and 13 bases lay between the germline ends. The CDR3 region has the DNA TGTGCCAGCAGCGAACAGGACGGAACCTACGAGCAGTACTTC. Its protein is CASSEQDGTYEQYF.

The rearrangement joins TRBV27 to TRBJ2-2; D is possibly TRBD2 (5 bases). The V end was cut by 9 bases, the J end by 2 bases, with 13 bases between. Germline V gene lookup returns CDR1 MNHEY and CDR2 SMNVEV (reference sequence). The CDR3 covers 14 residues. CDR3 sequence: CASTPAVNTGELFF. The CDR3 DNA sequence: TGTGCCAGTACACCAGCGGTCAACACCGGGGAGCTGTTTTTT.

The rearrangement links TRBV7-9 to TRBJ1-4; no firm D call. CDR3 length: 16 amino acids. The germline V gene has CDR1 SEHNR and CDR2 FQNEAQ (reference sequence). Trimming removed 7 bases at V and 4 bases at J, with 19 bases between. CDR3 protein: CASTELDRSGNEKLFF. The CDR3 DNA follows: TGTGCCAGCACCGAACTTGATCGGTCTGGTAATGAAAAACTGTTTTTT.

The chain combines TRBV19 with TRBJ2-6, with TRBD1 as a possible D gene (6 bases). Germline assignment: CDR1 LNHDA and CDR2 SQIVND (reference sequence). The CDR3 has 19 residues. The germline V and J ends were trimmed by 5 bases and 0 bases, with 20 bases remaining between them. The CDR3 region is CASSSLWQGSHSGANVLTF. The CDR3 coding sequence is TGTGCCAGTAGTTCGCTCTGGCAGGGGTCACACTCTGGGGCCAACGTCCTGACTTTC. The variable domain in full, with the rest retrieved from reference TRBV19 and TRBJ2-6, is DGGITQSPKYLFRKEGQNVTLSCEQNLNHDAMYWYRQDPGQGLRLIYYSQIVNDFQKGDIAEGYSVSREKKESFPLTVTSAQKNPTAFYLCASSSLWQGSHSGANVLTFGAGSRLTVL.

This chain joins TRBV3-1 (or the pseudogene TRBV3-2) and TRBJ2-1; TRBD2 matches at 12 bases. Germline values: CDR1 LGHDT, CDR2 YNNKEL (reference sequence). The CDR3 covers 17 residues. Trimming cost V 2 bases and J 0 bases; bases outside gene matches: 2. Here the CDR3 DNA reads TGTGCCAGCAGCCAAACGACTAGCGGGAGCTCCTACAATGAGCAGTTCTTC. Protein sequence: CASSQTTSGSSYNEQFF.

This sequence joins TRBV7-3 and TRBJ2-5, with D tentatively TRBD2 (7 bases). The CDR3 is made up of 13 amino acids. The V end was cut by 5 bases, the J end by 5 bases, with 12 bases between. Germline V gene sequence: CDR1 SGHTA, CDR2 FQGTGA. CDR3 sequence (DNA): TGTGCCAGCAGCCGGGGGGCGGGGGAGACCCAGTACTTC. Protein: CASSRGAGETQYF.

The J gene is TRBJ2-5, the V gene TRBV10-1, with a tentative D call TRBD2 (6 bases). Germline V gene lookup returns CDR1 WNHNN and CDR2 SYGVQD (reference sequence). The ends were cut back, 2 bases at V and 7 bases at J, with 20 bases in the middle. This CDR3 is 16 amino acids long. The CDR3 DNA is TGCGCCAGCAGTGAGGGAGCGGAGGTGCCCGGGGGGACCCAGTACTTC. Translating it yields CASSEGAEVPGGTQYF.

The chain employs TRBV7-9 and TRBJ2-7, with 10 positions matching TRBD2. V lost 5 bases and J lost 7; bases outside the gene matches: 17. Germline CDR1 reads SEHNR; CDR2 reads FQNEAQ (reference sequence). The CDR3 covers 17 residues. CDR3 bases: TGTGCCAGCAGCCCCCGACCTCTAGCGGGAGCCCCTAGGGAGCAGTACTTC. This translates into CASSPRPLAGAPREQYF.

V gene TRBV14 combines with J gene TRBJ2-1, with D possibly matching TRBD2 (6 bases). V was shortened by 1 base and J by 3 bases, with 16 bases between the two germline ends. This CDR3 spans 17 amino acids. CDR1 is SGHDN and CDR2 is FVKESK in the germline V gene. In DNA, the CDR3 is TGTGCCAGCAGCCAAGGGTCCCCGAGACTAGGCTACAATGAGCAGTTCTTC. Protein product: CASSQGSPRLGYNEQFF.

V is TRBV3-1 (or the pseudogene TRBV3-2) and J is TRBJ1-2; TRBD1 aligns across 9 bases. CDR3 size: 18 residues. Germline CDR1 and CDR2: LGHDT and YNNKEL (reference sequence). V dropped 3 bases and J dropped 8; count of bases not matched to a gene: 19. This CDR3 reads CASSQASGTGTLGRGYTF. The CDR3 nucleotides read TGTGCCAGCAGCCAGGCTTCCGGGACAGGGACCCTAGGGAGAGGCTACACCTTC.

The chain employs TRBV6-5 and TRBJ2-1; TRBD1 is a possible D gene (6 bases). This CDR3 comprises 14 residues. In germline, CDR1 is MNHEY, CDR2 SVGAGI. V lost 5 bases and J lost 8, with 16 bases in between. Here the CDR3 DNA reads TGTGCCAGCAGTCGCCAAACAGGGCGCTATGAGCAGTTCTTC. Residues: CASSRQTGRYEQFF.

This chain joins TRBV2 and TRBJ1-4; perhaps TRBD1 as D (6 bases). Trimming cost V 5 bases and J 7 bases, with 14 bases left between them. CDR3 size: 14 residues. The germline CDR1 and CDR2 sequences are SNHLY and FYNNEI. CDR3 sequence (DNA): TGTGCCAGCAGTAGGGACACACTTTCTGAAAAACTGTTTTTT. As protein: CASSRDTLSEKLFF.

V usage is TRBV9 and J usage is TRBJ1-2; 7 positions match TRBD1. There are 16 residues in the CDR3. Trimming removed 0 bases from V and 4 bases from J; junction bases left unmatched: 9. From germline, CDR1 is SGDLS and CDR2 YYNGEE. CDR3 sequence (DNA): TGTGCCAGCAGCGTAGCCGCGGGGACAGCCCTCTATGGCTACACCTTC. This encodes CASSVAAGTALYGYTF. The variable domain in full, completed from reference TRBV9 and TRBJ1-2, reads DSGVTQTPKHLITATGQRVTLRCSPRSGDLSVYWYQQSLDQGLQFLIQYYNGEERAKGNILERFSAQQFPDLHSELNLSSLELGDSALYFCASSVAAGTALYGYTFGSGTRLTVV.

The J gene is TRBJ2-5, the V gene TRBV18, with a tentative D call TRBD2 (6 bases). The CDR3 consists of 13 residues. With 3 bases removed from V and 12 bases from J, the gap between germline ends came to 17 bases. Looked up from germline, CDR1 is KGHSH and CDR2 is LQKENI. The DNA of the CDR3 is TGTGCCAGCTCACCCTCCCCGGGCGGGGAGGAGTACTTC. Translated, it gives CASSPSPGGEEYF.

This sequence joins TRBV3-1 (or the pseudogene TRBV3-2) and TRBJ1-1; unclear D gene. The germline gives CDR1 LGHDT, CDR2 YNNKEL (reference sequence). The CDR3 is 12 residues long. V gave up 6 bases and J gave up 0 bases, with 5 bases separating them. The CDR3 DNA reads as TGTGCCAGCAGTCAGATGAACACTGAAGCTTTCTTT. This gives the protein CASSQMNTEAFF.

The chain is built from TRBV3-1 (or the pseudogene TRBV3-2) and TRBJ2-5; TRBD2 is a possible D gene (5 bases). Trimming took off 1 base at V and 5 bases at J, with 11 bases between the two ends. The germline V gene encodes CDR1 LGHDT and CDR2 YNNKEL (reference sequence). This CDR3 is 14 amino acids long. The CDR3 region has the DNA TGTGCCAGCAGCCAAGGGGCTAGAGGGGAGACCCAGTACTTC. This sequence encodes CASSQGARGETQYF.

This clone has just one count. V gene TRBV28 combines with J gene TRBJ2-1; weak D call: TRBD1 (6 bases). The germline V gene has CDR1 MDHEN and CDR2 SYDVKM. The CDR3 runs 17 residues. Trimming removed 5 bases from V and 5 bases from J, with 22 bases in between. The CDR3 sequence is CASSIPKRGRGNNEQFF. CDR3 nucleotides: TGTGCCAGCAGTATCCCTAAAAGGGGGAGAGGTAACAATGAGCAGTTCTTC.

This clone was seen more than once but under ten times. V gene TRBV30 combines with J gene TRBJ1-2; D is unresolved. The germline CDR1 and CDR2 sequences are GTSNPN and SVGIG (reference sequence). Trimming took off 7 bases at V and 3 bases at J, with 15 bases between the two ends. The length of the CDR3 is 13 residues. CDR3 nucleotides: TGTGCCTTGGGCCCCAACCGGGACTATGGCTACACCTTC. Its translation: CALGPNRDYGYTF.

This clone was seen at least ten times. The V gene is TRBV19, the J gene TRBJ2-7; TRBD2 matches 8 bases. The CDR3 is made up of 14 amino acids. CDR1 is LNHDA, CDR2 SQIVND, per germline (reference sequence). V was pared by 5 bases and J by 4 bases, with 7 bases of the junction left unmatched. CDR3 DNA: TGTGCCAGTAGTTTCAGCGGGAGCAAATACGAGCAGTACTTC. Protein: CASSFSGSKYEQYF.

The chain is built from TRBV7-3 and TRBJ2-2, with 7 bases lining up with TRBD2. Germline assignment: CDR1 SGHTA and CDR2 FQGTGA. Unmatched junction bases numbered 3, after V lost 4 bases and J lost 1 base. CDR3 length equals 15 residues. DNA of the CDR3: TGTGCCAGCAGCTGGCGCGGGGGGAACACCGGGGAGCTGTTTTTT. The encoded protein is CASSWRGGNTGELFF.

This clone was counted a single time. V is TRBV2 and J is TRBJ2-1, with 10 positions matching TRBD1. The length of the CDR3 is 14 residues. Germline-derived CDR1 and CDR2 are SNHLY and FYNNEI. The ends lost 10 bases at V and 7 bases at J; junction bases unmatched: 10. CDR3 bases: TGTGCCACCCTACCGGGACAGGGGTGGAATGAGCAGTTCTTC. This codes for CATLPGQGWNEQFF.

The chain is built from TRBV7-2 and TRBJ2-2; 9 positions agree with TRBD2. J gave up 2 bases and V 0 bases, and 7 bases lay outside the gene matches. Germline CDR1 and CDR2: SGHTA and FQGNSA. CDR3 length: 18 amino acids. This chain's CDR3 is CASSLALAGALNTGELFF. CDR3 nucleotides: TGTGCCAGCAGCTTAGCGTTAGCGGGAGCCCTTAACACCGGGGAGCTGTTTTTT.